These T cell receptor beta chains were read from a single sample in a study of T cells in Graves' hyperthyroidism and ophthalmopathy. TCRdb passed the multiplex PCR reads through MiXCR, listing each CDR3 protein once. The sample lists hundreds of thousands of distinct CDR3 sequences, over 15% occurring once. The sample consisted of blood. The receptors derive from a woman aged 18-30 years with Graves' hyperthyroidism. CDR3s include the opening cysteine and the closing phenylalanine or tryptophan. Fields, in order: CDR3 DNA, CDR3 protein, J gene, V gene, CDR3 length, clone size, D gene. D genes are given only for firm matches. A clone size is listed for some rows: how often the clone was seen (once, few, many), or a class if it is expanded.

cdr3_nt: TGTGCCAGCAGTGAAGGGCTACCCAGTGGCTACACCTTC; cdr3_aa: CASSEGLPSGYTF; j_call: TRBJ1-2; v_call: TRBV6-1; cdr3_length: 13; clone_size: many; d_call: -
cdr3_nt: TGCAGTGCTAGTAAGCTAGCGGGGCTCCAAGAGACCCAGTACTTC; cdr3_aa: CSASKLAGLQETQYF; j_call: TRBJ2-5; v_call: TRBV20-1; cdr3_length: 15; clone_size: -; d_call: TRBD2
cdr3_nt: TGCAGTGCTCGTGTTGGGCAGGGGGGGAATTCACCCCTCCACTTT; cdr3_aa: CSARVGQGGNSPLHF; j_call: TRBJ1-6; v_call: TRBV20-1; cdr3_length: 15; clone_size: many; d_call: TRBD1
cdr3_nt: TGTGCCAGCAGCCTTGGACTAGCGGGATCCACCGGGGAGCTGTTTTTT; cdr3_aa: CASSLGLAGSTGELFF; j_call: TRBJ2-2; v_call: TRBV5-4; cdr3_length: 16; clone_size: -; d_call: TRBD2
cdr3_nt: TGTGCCAGCAGTTTACTAGCGGATTACAATGAGCAGTTCTTC; cdr3_aa: CASSLLADYNEQFF; j_call: TRBJ2-1; v_call: TRBV28; cdr3_length: 14; clone_size: many; d_call: TRBD2
cdr3_nt: TGTGCCAGCAGACAGACCGGGGGGATGGATAGCAATCAGCCCCAGCATTTT; cdr3_aa: CASRQTGGMDSNQPQHF; j_call: TRBJ1-5; v_call: TRBV6-2/TRBV6-3; cdr3_length: 17; clone_size: -; d_call: -
cdr3_nt: TGCAGTGCTAGAGATTGGTCTAGCACAGATACGCAGTATTTT; cdr3_aa: CSARDWSSTDTQYF; j_call: TRBJ2-3; v_call: TRBV20-1; cdr3_length: 14; clone_size: -; d_call: -
cdr3_nt: TGCAGCGTCGGGACTAGCGGGGGGTTTAACATTCAGTACTTC; cdr3_aa: CSVGTSGGFNIQYF; j_call: TRBJ2-4; v_call: TRBV29-1; cdr3_length: 14; clone_size: -; d_call: TRBD2
cdr3_nt: TGTGCCAGCAGACGGGAGTTCGCCTACAATGAGCAGTTCTTC; cdr3_aa: CASRREFAYNEQFF; j_call: TRBJ2-1; v_call: TRBV27; cdr3_length: 14; clone_size: -; d_call: -
cdr3_nt: TGCGCCAGCAGCCAAAACTCACGACAGGCCAGCACAGATACGCAGTATTTT; cdr3_aa: CASSQNSRQASTDTQYF; j_call: TRBJ2-3; v_call: TRBV4-3; cdr3_length: 17; clone_size: many; d_call: -
cdr3_nt: TGCAGCTCGTTGACTAGCGGGAGCTTTTTCGATGAGCAGTTCTTC; cdr3_aa: CSSLTSGSFFDEQFF; j_call: TRBJ2-1; v_call: TRBV29-1; cdr3_length: 15; clone_size: -; d_call: TRBD2
cdr3_nt: TGTGCCAGCACGGGACAGGCGAATTACGAGCAGTACTTC; cdr3_aa: CASTGQANYEQYF; j_call: TRBJ2-7; v_call: TRBV27; cdr3_length: 13; clone_size: few; d_call: TRBD1
cdr3_nt: TGTGCCAGCAGTTTCGGTCCAGCCTATGGCTACACCTTC; cdr3_aa: CASSFGPAYGYTF; j_call: TRBJ1-2; v_call: TRBV27; cdr3_length: 13; clone_size: -; d_call: -
cdr3_nt: TGTGCCAGTAGTGCGGACAATCGAGTTATGAACACTGAAGCTTTCTTT; cdr3_aa: CASSADNRVMNTEAFF; j_call: TRBJ1-1; v_call: TRBV19; cdr3_length: 16; clone_size: few; d_call: -
cdr3_nt: TGTGCCAGCAGTTGGACCCCCTACAATGAGCAGTTCTTC; cdr3_aa: CASSWTPYNEQFF; j_call: TRBJ2-1; v_call: TRBV27; cdr3_length: 13; clone_size: -; d_call: -
cdr3_nt: TGTGCCAGCAGTTTTTACGGAAGCTCTGGAAACACCATATATTTT; cdr3_aa: CASSFYGSSGNTIYF; j_call: TRBJ1-3; v_call: TRBV28; cdr3_length: 15; clone_size: -; d_call: -
cdr3_nt: TGTGCCAGCAGCTCCGACAGGGATACGCAGTATTTT; cdr3_aa: CASSSDRDTQYF; j_call: TRBJ2-3; v_call: TRBV6-1; cdr3_length: 12; clone_size: -; d_call: -
cdr3_nt: TGTGCCAGCAACCCCGTCCCAGGGAATGAGCAGTTCTTC; cdr3_aa: CASNPVPGNEQFF; j_call: TRBJ2-1; v_call: TRBV7-2; cdr3_length: 13; clone_size: many; d_call: -
cdr3_nt: TGTGCCAGCAGTGAAGGAGGAGGGGCCCCTAGCACAGATACGCAGTATTTT; cdr3_aa: CASSEGGGAPSTDTQYF; j_call: TRBJ2-3; v_call: TRBV2; cdr3_length: 17; clone_size: many; d_call: -
cdr3_nt: TGTGCCAGCAGCGCACTACCAGCGGGAGGGGGAGCAGATACGCAGTATTTT; cdr3_aa: CASSALPAGGGADTQYF; j_call: TRBJ2-3; v_call: TRBV9; cdr3_length: 17; clone_size: many; d_call: TRBD2
cdr3_nt: TGTGCCAGCAGCACCCACGGCAGGGGGGGGAAACTGTTTTTT; cdr3_aa: CASSTHGRGGKLFF; j_call: TRBJ1-4; v_call: TRBV7-2; cdr3_length: 14; clone_size: few; d_call: TRBD1
cdr3_nt: TGTGCCAGCAGCCCAAATAGCGGGGGGGGGGAGACCCAGTACTTC; cdr3_aa: CASSPNSGGGETQYF; j_call: TRBJ2-5; v_call: TRBV12-3/TRBV12-4; cdr3_length: 15; clone_size: many; d_call: TRBD2
cdr3_nt: TGCGCCAGCAGCCTAAGACTAGCCCGCACAGATACGCAGTATTTT; cdr3_aa: CASSLRLARTDTQYF; j_call: TRBJ2-3; v_call: TRBV4-1; cdr3_length: 15; clone_size: many; d_call: TRBD2
cdr3_nt: TGTGCCAGCAGCTTAGGTGTGGGGGTGGATGCCGAGCAGTACTTC; cdr3_aa: CASSLGVGVDAEQYF; j_call: TRBJ2-7; v_call: TRBV7-9; cdr3_length: 15; clone_size: many; d_call: -
cdr3_nt: TGTGCCAGCAGTCTCAGGCAAGCCCAGAATTCACCCCTCCACTTT; cdr3_aa: CASSLRQAQNSPLHF; j_call: TRBJ1-6; v_call: TRBV12-3/TRBV12-4; cdr3_length: 15; clone_size: -; d_call: -
cdr3_nt: TGTGCCAGCAAGGGGGATCCGAGCGTTGGCGAGCAGTACTTC; cdr3_aa: CASKGDPSVGEQYF; j_call: TRBJ2-7; v_call: TRBV7-8; cdr3_length: 14; clone_size: once; d_call: -
cdr3_nt: TGTGCCAGCAGCGGGCAGGGGGTAGCAGAGACCCAGTACTTC; cdr3_aa: CASSGQGVAETQYF; j_call: TRBJ2-5; v_call: TRBV9; cdr3_length: 14; clone_size: many; d_call: TRBD1
cdr3_nt: TGTGCCAGCAGCCCATCACTCGGCGGGGACACCATATATTTT; cdr3_aa: CASSPSLGGDTIYF; j_call: TRBJ1-3; v_call: TRBV3-1; cdr3_length: 14; clone_size: once; d_call: -
cdr3_nt: TGTGCCGCCAGGGGGCCGGCCAAAAACATTCAGTACTTC; cdr3_aa: CAARGPAKNIQYF; j_call: TRBJ2-4; v_call: TRBV6-1; cdr3_length: 13; clone_size: -; d_call: TRBD1
cdr3_nt: TGTGCCAGCAGTCTTTTCCCTCAAACGGGACAACACACTGAAGCTTTCTTT; cdr3_aa: CASSLFPQTGQHTEAFF; j_call: TRBJ1-1; v_call: TRBV27; cdr3_length: 17; clone_size: many; d_call: -
cdr3_nt: TGCAGTGCTAGCACCGGGGGGATCGCTAACTATGGCTACACCTTC; cdr3_aa: CSASTGGIANYGYTF; j_call: TRBJ1-2; v_call: TRBV20-1; cdr3_length: 15; clone_size: many; d_call: -
cdr3_nt: TGTGCCAGCAGTTTTTTACAGTCACCCCTCCACTTT; cdr3_aa: CASSFLQSPLHF; j_call: TRBJ1-6; v_call: TRBV12-3/TRBV12-4; cdr3_length: 12; clone_size: -; d_call: -
cdr3_nt: TGTGCCAGCAGTCGGACGCATGCAACTAATGAAAAACTGTTTTTT; cdr3_aa: CASSRTHATNEKLFF; j_call: TRBJ1-4; v_call: TRBV6-2/TRBV6-3; cdr3_length: 15; clone_size: -; d_call: -
cdr3_nt: TGCAGCGTTGTAGAAGCGATCTACGAGCAGTACTTC; cdr3_aa: CSVVEAIYEQYF; j_call: TRBJ2-7; v_call: TRBV29-1; cdr3_length: 12; clone_size: many; d_call: -
cdr3_nt: TGTGCCAGCAGTCCCGGACAGTCACTAGCCAAAAACATTCAGTACTTC; cdr3_aa: CASSPGQSLAKNIQYF; j_call: TRBJ2-4; v_call: TRBV12-3/TRBV12-4; cdr3_length: 16; clone_size: -; d_call: -
cdr3_nt: TGTGCCAGCAGCCCAGGGATCGGAGCCAAAAACATTCAGTACTTC; cdr3_aa: CASSPGIGAKNIQYF; j_call: TRBJ2-4; v_call: TRBV7-8; cdr3_length: 15; clone_size: many; d_call: -
cdr3_nt: TGTGCCAGCAGTTCGGGCCTAGCCGAATTAGGCTACGAGCAGTACTTC; cdr3_aa: CASSSGLAELGYEQYF; j_call: TRBJ2-7; v_call: TRBV12-3/TRBV12-4; cdr3_length: 16; clone_size: few; d_call: -
cdr3_nt: TGTGCCAGCAGGGTTGATTGGGGGACCAACTCCTACGAGCAGTACTTC; cdr3_aa: CASRVDWGTNSYEQYF; j_call: TRBJ2-7; v_call: TRBV7-2; cdr3_length: 16; clone_size: many; d_call: -
cdr3_nt: TGTGCCAGTAACGCAGGGAGGTCAGATACGCAGTATTTT; cdr3_aa: CASNAGRSDTQYF; j_call: TRBJ2-3; v_call: TRBV19; cdr3_length: 13; clone_size: -; d_call: -
cdr3_nt: TGTGCCAGTAGTATAGATCACTATGAGGGATTGAACTCTGGGGCCAACGTCCTGACTTTC; cdr3_aa: CASSIDHYEGLNSGANVLTF; j_call: TRBJ2-6; v_call: TRBV19; cdr3_length: 20; clone_size: -; d_call: -
cdr3_nt: TGTGCCAGCAGCTTGCGGATAAGCACAGATACGCAGTATTTT; cdr3_aa: CASSLRISTDTQYF; j_call: TRBJ2-3; v_call: TRBV7-9; cdr3_length: 14; clone_size: many; d_call: -
cdr3_nt: TGTGCCAGCAGTGAGGACTCCTACAATGAGCAGTTCTTC; cdr3_aa: CASSEDSYNEQFF; j_call: TRBJ2-1; v_call: TRBV6-4; cdr3_length: 13; clone_size: -; d_call: -